This TCR beta chain was observed in a study of T cell responses to AZD1222 COVID-19 vaccine. A note on this clone: Its matching antigen is unknown.

General observations from the study: In a largely white British group with more females than males, clonal diversity was possibly underestimated.

The assay was immunoSEQ multiplex PCR, and TCRdb's table has in-frame clones only and misses some. The sample has 85,000 to 120,000 clones; almost 90% are singletons. Material: peripheral blood, obtained on day 0 of AZD1222 vaccination. The TCR sequence derives from an adult in good health.

Here the CDR3 reads CASSSPTSGRGETQYF. The CDR3, as DNA: TGTGCCAGCAGCTCCCCGACTAGCGGGAGGGGTGAGACCCAGTACTTC. The gene calls are TRBV5-4 and TRBJ2-5; 14 bases agree with TRBD2. Germline assignment: CDR1 SGHNT and CDR2 YYREEE (reference sequence). J gave up 5 bases and V 3 bases, and 6 bases lay outside the gene matches. The CDR3 length is 16 residues.